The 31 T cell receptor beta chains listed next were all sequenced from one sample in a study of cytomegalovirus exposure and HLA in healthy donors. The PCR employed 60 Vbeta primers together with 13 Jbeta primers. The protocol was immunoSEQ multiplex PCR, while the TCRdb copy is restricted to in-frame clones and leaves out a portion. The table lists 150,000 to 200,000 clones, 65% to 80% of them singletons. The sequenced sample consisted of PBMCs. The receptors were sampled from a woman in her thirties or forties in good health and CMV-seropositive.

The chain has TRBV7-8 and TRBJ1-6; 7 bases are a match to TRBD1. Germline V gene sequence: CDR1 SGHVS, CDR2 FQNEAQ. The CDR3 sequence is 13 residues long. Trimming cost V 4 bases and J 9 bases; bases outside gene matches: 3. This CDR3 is CASSSDRSSPLHF. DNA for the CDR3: TGTGCCAGCAGCTCGGACAGGAGTTCACCCCTCCACTTT.

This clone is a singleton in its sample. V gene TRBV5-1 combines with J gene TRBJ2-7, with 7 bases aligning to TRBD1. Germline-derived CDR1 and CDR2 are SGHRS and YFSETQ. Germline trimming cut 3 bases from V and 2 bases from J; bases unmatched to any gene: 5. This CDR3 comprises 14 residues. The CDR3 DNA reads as TGCGCCAGCAGCTCGGGACAGTCAACCTACGAGCAGTACTTC. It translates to CASSSGQSTYEQYF.

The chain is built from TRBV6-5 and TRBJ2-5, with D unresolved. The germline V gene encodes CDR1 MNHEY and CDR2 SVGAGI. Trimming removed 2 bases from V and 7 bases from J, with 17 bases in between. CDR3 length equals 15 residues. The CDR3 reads CASSYTLTRIGTQYF. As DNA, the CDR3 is TGTGCCAGCAGTTACACCCTAACCAGGATTGGGACCCAGTACTTC.

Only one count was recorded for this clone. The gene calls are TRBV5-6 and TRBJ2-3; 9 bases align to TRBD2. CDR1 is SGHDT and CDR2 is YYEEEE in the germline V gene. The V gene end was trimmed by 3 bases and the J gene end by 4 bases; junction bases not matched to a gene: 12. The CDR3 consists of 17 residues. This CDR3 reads CASSYYGGGRAPDTQYF. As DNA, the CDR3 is TGTGCCAGCAGCTACTACGGGGGCGGGAGGGCCCCAGATACGCAGTATTTT.

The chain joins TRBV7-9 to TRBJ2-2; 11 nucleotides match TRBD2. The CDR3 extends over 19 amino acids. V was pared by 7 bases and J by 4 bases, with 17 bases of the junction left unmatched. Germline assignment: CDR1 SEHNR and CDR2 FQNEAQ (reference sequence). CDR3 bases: TGTGCCAGCAACAGACTAGCGGGATCTTTTATGGGTGCCACCGGGGAGCTGTTTTTT. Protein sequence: CASNRLAGSFMGATGELFF. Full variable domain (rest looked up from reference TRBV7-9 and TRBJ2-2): DTGVSQNPRHKITKRGQNVTFRCDPISEHNRLYWYRQTLGQGPEFLTYFQNEAQLEKSRLLSDRFSAERPKGSFSTLEIQRTEQGDSAMYLCASNRLAGSFMGATGELFFGEGSRLTVL.

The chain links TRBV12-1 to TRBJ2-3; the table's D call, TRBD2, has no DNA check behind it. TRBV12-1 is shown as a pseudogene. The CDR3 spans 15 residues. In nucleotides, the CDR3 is TGTGCCAGCAGCTTTGAGCGGGGGTTCACAGATACGCAGTATTTT. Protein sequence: CASSFERGFTDTQYF.

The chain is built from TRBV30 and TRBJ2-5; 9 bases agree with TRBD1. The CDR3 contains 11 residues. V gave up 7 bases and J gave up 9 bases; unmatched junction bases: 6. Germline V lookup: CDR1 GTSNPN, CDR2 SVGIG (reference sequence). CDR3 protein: CASQGAASQYF. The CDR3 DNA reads TGTGCCTCACAGGGGGCCGCGTCCCAGTACTTC.

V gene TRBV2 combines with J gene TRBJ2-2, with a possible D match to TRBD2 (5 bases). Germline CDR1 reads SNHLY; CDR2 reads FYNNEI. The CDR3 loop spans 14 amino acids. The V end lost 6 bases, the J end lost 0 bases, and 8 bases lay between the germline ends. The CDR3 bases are TGTGCCAGCAGAGAGGGTACGAACACCGGGGAGCTGTTTTTT. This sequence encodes CASREGTNTGELFF.

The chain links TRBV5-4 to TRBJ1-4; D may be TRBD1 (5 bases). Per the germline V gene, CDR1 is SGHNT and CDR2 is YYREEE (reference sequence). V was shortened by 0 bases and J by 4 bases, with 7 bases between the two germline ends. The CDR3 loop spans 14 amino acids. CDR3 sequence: CASSLGQGNEKLFF. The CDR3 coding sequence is TGTGCCAGCAGCTTGGGGCAGGGTAATGAAAAACTGTTTTTT.

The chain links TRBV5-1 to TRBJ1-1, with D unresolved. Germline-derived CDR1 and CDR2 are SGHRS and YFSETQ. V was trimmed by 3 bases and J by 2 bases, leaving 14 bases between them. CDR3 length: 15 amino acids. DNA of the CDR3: TGCGCCAGCAGCTCTACCGCCGGGTTCAACACTGAAGCTTTCTTT. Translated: CASSSTAGFNTEAFF.

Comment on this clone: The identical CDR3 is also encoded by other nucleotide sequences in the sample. Here the CDR3 DNA reads TGTGCCAGTAGCTTACAGGGGGCCGGTGAAAAACTGTTTTTT. Its protein is CASSLQGAGEKLFF. This chain connects TRBV19 to TRBJ1-4; 9 positions match TRBD1. Germline V gene data show CDR1 as LNHDA and CDR2 as SQIVND (reference sequence). The CDR3 extends over 14 amino acids. Trimming took 6 bases from V and 7 from J; bases not matched to a gene: 6.

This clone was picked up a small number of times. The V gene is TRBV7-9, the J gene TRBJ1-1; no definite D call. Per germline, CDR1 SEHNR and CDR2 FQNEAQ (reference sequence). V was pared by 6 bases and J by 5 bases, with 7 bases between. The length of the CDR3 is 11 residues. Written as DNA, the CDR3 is TGTGCCAGCAGGCCCGGGACTGAAGCTTTCTTT. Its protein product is CASRPGTEAFF.

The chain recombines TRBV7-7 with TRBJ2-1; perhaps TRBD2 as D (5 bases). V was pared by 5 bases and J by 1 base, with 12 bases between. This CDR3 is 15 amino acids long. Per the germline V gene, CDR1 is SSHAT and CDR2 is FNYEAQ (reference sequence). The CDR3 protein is CASSPSSGSYNEQFF. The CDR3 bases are TGTGCCAGCAGCCCTAGTTCGGGGTCCTACAATGAGCAGTTCTTC.

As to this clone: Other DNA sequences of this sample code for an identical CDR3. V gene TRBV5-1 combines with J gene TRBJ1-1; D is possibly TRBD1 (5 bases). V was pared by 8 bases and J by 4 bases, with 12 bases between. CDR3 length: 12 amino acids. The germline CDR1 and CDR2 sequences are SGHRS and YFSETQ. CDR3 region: CARYTGGTEAFF. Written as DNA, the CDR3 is TGCGCCAGATACACGGGGGGCACTGAAGCTTTCTTT.

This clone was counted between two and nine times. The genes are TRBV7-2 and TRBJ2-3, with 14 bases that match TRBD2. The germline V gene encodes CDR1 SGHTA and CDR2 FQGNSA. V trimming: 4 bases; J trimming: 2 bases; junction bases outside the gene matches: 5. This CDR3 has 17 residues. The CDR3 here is CASSSRTSGGNTDTQYF. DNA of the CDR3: TGTGCCAGCAGCTCGAGGACTAGCGGGGGGAACACAGATACGCAGTATTTT.

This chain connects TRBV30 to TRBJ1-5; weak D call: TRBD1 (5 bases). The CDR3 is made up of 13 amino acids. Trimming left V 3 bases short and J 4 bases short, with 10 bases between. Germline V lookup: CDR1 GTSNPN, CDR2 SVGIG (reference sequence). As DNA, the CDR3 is TGTGCCTGGAGCGGAGGGGAAAATCAGCCCCAGCATTTT. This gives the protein CAWSGGENQPQHF.

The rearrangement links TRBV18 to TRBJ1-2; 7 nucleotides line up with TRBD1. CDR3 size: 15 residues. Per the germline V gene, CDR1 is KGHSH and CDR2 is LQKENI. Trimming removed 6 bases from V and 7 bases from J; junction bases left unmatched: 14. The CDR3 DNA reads TGTGCCAGCTCCCCTTCCCCTACAGGGGCTGGTGGCTACACCTTC. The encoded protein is CASSPSPTGAGGYTF.

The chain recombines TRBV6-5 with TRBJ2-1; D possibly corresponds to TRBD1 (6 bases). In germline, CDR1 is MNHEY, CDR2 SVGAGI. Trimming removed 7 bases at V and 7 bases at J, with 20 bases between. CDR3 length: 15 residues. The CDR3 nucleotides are TGTGCCAGCATGAAGGGTTTAATTACAGGGAATGAGCAGTTCTTC. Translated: CASMKGLITGNEQFF.

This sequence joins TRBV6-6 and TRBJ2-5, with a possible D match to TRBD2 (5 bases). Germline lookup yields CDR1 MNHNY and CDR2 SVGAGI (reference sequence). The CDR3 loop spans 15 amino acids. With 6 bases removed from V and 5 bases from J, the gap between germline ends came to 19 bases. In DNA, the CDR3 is TGTGCCAGCAGCTCCCCCGCGGCGGGTAAGGAGACCCAGTACTTC. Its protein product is CASSSPAAGKETQYF.

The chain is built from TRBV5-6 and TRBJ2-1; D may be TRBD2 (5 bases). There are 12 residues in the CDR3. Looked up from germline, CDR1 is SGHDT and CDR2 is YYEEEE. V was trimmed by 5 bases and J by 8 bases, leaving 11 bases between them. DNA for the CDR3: TGTGCCAGCAGTGTAGAGGGCTATGAGCAGTTCTTC. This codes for CASSVEGYEQFF.

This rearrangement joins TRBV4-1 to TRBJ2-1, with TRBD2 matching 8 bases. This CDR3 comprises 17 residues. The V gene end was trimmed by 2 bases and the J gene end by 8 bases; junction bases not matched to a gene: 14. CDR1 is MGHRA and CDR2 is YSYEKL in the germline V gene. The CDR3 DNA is TGCGCCAGCAGCCAAAGATACGGGGGGGCGCGTTTCGATGAGCAGTTCTTC. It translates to CASSQRYGGARFDEQFF.

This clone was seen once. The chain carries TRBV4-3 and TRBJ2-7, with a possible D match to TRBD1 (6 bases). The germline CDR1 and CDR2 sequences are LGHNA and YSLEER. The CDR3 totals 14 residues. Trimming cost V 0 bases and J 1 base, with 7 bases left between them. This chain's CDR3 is CASSQDQGSYEQYF. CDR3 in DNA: TGCGCCAGCAGCCAAGATCAGGGGTCCTACGAGCAGTACTTC.

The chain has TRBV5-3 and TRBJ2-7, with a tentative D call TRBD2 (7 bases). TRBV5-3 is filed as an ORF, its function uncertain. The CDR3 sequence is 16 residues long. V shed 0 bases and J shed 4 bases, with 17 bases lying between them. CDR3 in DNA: TGTGCCAGAAGCTTGGGTAGGGGGGGGCGGTTATACGAGCAGTACTTC. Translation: CARSLGRGGRLYEQYF.

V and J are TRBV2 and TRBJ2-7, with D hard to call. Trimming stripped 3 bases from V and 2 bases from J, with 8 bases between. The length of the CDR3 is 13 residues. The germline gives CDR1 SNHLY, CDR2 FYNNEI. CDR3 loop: CASSEGPTYEQYF. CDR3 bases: TGTGCCAGCAGTGAGGGCCCTACCTACGAGCAGTACTTC.

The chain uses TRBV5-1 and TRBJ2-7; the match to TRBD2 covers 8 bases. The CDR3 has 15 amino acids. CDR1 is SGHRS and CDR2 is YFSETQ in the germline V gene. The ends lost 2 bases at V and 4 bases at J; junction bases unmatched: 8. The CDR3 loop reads CASSFLTSGSYEQYF. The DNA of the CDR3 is TGCGCCAGCAGCTTCCTAACTAGCGGATCTTACGAGCAGTACTTC.

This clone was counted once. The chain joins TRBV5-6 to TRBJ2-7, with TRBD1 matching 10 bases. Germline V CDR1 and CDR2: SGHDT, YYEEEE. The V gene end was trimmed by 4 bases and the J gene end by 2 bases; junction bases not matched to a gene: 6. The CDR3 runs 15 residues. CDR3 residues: CASSTDRGRTYEQYF. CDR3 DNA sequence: TGTGCCAGCAGCACCGACAGGGGGCGGACCTACGAGCAGTACTTC.

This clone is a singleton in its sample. For the CDR3, the DNA is TGTGCCAGCAGCTTCGGGACAGTTAGCACAGATACGCAGTATTTT. This sequence encodes CASSFGTVSTDTQYF. J is TRBJ2-3 and V is TRBV5-8; 7 positions match TRBD1. Trimming at V came to 2 bases and at J to 0 bases, leaving 3 bases not matched to a gene. The CDR3 extends over 15 amino acids. Germline values: CDR1 SGHTS, CDR2 YDEGEE.

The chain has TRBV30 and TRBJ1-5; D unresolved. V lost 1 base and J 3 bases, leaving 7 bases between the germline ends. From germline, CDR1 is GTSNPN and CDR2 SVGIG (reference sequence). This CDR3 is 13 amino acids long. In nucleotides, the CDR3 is TGTGCCTGGAGTGCCCCACTCAATCAGCCCCAGCATTTT. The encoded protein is CAWSAPLNQPQHF.

The DNA of the CDR3 is TGTGCCAGCAGTGCCCTTGAGGCGGGGGCCAACGTCCTGACTTTC. It specifies CASSALEAGANVLTF. The chain couples TRBV6-1 to TRBJ2-6; D uncertain. The germline V and J ends were trimmed by 4 bases and 4 bases, with 11 bases remaining between them. CDR3 length: 15 amino acids. The germline V gene has CDR1 MNHNS and CDR2 SASEGT.

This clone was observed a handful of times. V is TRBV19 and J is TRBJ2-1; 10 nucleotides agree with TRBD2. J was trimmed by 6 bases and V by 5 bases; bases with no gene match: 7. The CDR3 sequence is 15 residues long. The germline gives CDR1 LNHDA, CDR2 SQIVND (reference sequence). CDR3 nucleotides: TGTGCCAGTAGTCCCGGGACTAGCGCAGCCAATGAGCAGTTCTTC. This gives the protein CASSPGTSAANEQFF.

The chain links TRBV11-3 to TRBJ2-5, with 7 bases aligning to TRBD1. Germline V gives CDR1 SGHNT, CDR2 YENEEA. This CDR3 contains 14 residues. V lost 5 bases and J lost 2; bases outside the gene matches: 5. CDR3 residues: CASSRRDRQETQYF. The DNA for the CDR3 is TGTGCCAGCAGCCGCCGGGACAGACAAGAGACCCAGTACTTC.